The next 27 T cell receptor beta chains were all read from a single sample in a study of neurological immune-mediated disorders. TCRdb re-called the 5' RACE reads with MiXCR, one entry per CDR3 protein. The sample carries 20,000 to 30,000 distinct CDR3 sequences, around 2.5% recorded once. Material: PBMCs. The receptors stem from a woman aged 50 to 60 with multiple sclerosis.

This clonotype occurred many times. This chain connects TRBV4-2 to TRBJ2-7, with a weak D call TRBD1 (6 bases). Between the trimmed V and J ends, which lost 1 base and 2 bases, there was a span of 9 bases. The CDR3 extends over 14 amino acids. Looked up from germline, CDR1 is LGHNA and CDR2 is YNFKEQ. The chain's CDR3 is CASSQGQGTYEQYF. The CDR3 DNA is TGTGCCAGCAGCCAAGGGCAGGGGACCTACGAGCAGTACTTC.

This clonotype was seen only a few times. CDR3 protein: CASSFRTSGTYNEQFF. The CDR3 nucleotides are TGTGCCAGCAGCTTCCGGACTAGCGGGACCTACAATGAGCAGTTCTTC. The V call is TRBV5-6, the J call TRBJ2-1; 12 bases fit TRBD2. CDR1 is SGHDT, CDR2 YYEEEE, per germline. With V trimmed by 2 bases and J by 2 bases, 2 bases remained unmatched. The CDR3 totals 16 residues.

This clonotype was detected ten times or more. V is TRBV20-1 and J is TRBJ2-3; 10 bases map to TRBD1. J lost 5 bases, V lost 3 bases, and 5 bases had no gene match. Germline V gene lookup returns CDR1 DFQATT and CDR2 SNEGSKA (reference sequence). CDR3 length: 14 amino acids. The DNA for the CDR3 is TGCAGTGCTAGGCAGACAGGGGGCCGAGATACGCAGTATTTT. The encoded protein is CSARQTGGRDTQYF.

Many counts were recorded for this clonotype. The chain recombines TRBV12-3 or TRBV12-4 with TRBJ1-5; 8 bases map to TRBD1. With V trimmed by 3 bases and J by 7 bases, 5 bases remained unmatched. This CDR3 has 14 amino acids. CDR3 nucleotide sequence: TGTGCCAGCAGTTTGGACAGGGTAGGGCAGCCCCAGCATTTT. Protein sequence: CASSLDRVGQPQHF.

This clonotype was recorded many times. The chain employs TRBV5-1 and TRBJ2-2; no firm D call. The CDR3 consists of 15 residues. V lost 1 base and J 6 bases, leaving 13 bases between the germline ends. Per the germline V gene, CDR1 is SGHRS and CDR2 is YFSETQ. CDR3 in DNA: TGCGCCAGCAGCTTGATGGCCCCTGCACCCGGGGAGCTGTTTTTT. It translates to CASSLMAPAPGELFF.

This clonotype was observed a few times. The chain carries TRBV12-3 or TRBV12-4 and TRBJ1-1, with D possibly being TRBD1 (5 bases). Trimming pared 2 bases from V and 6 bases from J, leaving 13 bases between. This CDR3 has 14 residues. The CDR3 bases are TGTGCCAGCAGTTTAATAGGCGGACATGCTGAAGCTTTCTTT. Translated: CASSLIGGHAEAFF.

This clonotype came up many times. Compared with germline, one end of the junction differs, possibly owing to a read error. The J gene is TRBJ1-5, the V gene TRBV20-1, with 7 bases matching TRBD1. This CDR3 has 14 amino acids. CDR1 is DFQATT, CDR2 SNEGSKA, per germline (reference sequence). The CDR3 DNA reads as TGCAGTGCTAAACAGGGGTGGAGCAATCAGCCCCAGAATTTT. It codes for CSAKQGWSNQPQNF.

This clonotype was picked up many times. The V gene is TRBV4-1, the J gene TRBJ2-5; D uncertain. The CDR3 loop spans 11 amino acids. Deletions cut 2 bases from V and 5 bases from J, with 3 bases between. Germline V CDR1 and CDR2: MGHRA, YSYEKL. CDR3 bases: TGCGCCAGCAGCCAATTGGAGACCCAGTACTTC. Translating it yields CASSQLETQYF.

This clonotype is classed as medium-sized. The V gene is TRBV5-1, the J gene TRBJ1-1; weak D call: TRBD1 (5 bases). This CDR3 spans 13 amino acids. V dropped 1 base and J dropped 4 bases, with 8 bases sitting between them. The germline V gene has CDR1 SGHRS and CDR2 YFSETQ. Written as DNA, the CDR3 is TGCGCCAGCAGCTTGACTGGGGCCACTGAAGCTTTCTTT. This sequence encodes CASSLTGATEAFF.

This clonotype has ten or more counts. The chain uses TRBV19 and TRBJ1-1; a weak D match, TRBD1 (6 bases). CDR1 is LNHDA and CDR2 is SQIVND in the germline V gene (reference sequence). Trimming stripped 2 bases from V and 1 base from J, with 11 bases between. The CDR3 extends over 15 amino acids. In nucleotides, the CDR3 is TGTGCCAGTAGTATAAACAGGGCGCCGAACACTGAAGCTTTCTTT. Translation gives CASSINRAPNTEAFF.

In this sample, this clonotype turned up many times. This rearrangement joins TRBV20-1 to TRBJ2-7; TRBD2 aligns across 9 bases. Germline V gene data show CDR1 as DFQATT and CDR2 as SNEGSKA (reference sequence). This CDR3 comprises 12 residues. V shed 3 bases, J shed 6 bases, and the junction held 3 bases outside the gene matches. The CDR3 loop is CSARGLAGEQYF. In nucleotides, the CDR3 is TGCAGTGCTAGGGGACTAGCTGGCGAGCAGTACTTC.

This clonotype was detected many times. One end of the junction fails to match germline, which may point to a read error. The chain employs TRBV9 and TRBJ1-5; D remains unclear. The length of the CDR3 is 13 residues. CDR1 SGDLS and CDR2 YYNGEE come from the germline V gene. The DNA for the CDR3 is TGTGCCAGCAGCGTAGCTCTCAATCAGCCCCAGAATTTT. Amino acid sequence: CASSVALNQPQNF. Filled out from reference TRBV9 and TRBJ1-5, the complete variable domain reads DSGVTQTPKHLITATGQRVTLRCSPRSGDLSVYWYQQSLDQGLQFLIQYYNGEERAKGNILERFSAQQFPDLHSELNLSSLELGDSALYFCASSVALNQPQNFGDGTRLSIL.

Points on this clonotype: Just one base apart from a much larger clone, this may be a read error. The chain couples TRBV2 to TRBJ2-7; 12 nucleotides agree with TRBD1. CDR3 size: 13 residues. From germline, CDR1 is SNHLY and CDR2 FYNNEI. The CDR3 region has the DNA TGTGACAGCAGTGGGACAGGGGGCAACGAGCAGTACTTC. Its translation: CDSSGTGGNEQYF.

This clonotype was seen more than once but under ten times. The CDR3 DNA reads as TGTGCCAGCAGCAACAGACTAGCGGGAGGGCCCTATGAGCAGTTCTTC. Translation: CASSNRLAGGPYEQFF. The V and J genes are TRBV11-2 and TRBJ2-1, with 14 bases identical to TRBD2. Germline-derived CDR1 and CDR2 are SGHAT and FQNNGV. J lost 8 bases, V lost 5 bases, and 8 bases had no gene match. This CDR3 has 16 amino acids.

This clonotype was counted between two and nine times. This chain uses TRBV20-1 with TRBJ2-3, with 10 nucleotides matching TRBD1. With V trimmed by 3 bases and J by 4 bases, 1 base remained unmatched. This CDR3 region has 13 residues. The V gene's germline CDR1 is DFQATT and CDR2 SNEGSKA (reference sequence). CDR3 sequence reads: CSASGTGADTQYF. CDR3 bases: TGCAGTGCTAGTGGGACAGGGGCAGATACGCAGTATTTT.

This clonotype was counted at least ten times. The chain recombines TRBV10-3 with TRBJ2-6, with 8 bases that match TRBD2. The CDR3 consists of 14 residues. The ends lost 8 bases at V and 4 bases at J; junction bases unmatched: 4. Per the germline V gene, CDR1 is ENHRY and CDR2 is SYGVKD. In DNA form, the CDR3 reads TGTGCCATCCCGGGGGGGGTCGGGGCCAACGTCCTGACTTTC. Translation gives CAIPGGVGANVLTF.

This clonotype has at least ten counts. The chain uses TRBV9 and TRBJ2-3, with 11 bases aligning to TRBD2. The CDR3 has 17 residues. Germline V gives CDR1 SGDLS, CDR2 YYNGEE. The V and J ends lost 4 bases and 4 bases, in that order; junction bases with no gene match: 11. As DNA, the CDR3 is TGTGCCAGCAGCCAAGAGACTAGCGGGATTGTCGCAGATACGCAGTATTTT. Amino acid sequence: CASSQETSGIVADTQYF.

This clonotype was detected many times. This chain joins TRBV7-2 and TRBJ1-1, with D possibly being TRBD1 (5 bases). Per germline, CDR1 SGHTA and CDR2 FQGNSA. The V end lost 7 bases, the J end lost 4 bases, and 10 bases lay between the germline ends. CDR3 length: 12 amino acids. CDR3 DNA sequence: TGTGCCAGCATCACAGGAATCACTGAAGCTTTCTTT. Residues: CASITGITEAFF.

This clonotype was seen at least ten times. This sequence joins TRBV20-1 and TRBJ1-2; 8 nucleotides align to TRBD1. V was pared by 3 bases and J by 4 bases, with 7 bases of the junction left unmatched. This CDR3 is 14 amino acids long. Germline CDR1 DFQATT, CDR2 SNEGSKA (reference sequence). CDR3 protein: CSARTSGGGYGYTF. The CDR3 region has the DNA TGCAGTGCTAGGACTTCAGGGGGCGGCTATGGCTACACCTTC.

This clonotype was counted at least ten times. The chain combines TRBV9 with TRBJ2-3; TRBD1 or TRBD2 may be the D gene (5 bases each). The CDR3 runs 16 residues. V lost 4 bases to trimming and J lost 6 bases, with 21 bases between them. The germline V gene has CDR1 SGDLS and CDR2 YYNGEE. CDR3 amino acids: CASSPPWRVGRDTQYF. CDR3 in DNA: TGTGCCAGCAGCCCCCCGTGGCGGGTGGGACGGGATACGCAGTATTTT.

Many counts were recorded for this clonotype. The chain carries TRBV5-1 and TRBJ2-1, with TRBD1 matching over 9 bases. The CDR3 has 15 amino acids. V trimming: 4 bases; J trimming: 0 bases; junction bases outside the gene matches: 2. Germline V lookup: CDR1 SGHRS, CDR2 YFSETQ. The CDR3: CASSQDRGSYNEQFF. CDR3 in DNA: TGCGCCAGCAGCCAGGACAGGGGCTCCTACAATGAGCAGTTCTTC.

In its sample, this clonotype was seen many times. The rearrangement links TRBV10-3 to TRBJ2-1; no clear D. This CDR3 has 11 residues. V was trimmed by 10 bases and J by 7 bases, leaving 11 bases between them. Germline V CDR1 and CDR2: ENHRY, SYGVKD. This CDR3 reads CATSLLNEQFF. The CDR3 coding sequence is TGTGCCACCTCCCTCCTAAATGAGCAGTTCTTC.

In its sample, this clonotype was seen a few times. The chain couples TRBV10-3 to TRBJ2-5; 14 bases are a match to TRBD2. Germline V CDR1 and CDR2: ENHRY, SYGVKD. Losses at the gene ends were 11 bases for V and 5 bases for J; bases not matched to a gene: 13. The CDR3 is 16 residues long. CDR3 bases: TGTGCCTTCGAACTGACTAGCGGGAGGGCCGGGGAGACCCAGTACTTC. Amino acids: CAFELTSGRAGETQYF.

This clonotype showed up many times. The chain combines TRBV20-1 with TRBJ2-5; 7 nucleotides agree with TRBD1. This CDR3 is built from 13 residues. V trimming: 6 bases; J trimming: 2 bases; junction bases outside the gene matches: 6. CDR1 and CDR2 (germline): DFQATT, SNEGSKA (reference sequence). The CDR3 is CSAEPTGQETQYF. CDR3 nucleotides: TGCAGTGCGGAACCGACAGGGCAAGAGACCCAGTACTTC.

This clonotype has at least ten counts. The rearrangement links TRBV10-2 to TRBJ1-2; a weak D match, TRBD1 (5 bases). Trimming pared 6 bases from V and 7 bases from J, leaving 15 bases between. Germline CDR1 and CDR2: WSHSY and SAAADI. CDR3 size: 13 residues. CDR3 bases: TGCGCCAGCAGGGGCCAGGGTATCGGTGGCTACACCTTC. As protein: CASRGQGIGGYTF.

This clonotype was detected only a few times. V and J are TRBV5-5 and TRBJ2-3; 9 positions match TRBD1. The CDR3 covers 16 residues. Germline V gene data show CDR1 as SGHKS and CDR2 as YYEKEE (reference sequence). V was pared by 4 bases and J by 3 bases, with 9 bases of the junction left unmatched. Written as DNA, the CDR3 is TGTGCCAGCAGCCGGGACAGGGCTGCGGAAACAGATACGCAGTATTTT. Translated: CASSRDRAAETDTQYF.

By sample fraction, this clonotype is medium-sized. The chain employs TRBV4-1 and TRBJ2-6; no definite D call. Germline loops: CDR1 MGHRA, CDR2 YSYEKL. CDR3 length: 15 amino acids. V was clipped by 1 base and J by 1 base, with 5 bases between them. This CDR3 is CASSQVGSGANVLTF. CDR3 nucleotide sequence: TGCGCCAGCAGCCAAGTTGGATCTGGGGCCAACGTCCTGACTTTC.